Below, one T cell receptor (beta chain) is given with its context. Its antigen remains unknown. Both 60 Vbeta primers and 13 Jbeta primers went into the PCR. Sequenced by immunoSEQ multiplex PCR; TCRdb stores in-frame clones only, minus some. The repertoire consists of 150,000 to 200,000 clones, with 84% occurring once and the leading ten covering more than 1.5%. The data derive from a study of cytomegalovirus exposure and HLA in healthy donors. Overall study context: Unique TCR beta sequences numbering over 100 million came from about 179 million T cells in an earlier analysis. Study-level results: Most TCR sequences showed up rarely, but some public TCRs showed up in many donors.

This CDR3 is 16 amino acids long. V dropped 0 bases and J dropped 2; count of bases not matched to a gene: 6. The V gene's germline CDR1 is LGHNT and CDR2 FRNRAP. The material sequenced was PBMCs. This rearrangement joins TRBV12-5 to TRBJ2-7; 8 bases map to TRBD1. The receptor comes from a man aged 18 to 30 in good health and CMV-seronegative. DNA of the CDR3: TGTGCTAGTGGTTTGGTACTCGGACAGGGAGCCTACGAGCAGTACTTC. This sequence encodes CASGLVLGQGAYEQYF.